These 3 T cell receptor beta chains came from one sample sequenced in a study of cytomegalovirus exposure and HLA in healthy donors. The PCR had 60 Vbeta and 13 Jbeta primers. Sequencing used immunoSEQ multiplex PCR; TCRdb keeps in-frame clones, though not all of them. This table holds about 94,000 clones, around 66% found once. Sample: PBMCs. The receptors stem from a man aged 30-40 years in good health and CMV-seronegative.

The chain links TRBV9 to TRBJ1-1; 7 nucleotides align to TRBD1. V gave up 3 bases and J gave up 1 base; unmatched junction bases: 6. The CDR3 is 15 amino acids. Germline V gene sequence: CDR1 SGDLS, CDR2 YYNGEE. The CDR3 region is CASSARGERNTEAFF. As DNA, the CDR3 is TGTGCCAGCAGCGCCAGGGGGGAGCGGAACACTGAAGCTTTCTTT.

V is TRBV11-2 and J is TRBJ2-6; D call uncertain. This CDR3 has 19 amino acids. Germline CDR1 is SGHAT and CDR2 is FQNNGV. Trimming stripped 2 bases from V and 0 bases from J, with 17 bases between. This CDR3 reads CASSLTRFPGSSGANVLTF. DNA of the CDR3: TGTGCCAGCAGCTTAACCCGCTTTCCCGGTAGCTCTGGGGCCAACGTCCTGACTTTC.

This clone has a handful of counts. The J gene is TRBJ2-7, the V gene TRBV14; TRBD2 aligns across 10 bases. Germline V gene data show CDR1 as SGHDN and CDR2 as FVKESK. This CDR3 has 17 amino acids. Trimming at V came to 1 base and at J to 1 base, leaving 7 bases not matched to a gene. CDR3 coding DNA: TGTGCCAGCAGCCAAGGCGTACGGACTAGCGGTTCCTACGAGCAGTACTTC. Residues: CASSQGVRTSGSYEQYF.